This T cell receptor beta chain originates from a study of blood T cell repertoires in COVID-19. Study overall: Acute and convalescent COVID-19 specimens originated in the United States, Italy and Spain.

The data were produced by immunoSEQ multiplex PCR, yet TCRdb's version contains in-frame clones alone and is incomplete. The sample has 65,000 to 85,000 clones; around 82% are singletons. The CDR3 is 18 amino acids. Germline CDR1 is LGHNA and CDR2 is YNFKEQ. After removal of 5 bases from V and 1 base from J, the junction contained 5 bases not matched to a gene. This TCR was sampled from a man aged 45-65 years with active COVID-19. Specimen: peripheral blood. The chain recombines TRBV4-2 with TRBJ2-2; 15 nucleotides line up with TRBD2. The CDR3 DNA reads as TGTGCCAGCAGCTGGGGACTAGCGGGAGGAGGGAACACCGGGGAGCTGTTTTTT. This translates into CASSWGLAGGGNTGELFF.